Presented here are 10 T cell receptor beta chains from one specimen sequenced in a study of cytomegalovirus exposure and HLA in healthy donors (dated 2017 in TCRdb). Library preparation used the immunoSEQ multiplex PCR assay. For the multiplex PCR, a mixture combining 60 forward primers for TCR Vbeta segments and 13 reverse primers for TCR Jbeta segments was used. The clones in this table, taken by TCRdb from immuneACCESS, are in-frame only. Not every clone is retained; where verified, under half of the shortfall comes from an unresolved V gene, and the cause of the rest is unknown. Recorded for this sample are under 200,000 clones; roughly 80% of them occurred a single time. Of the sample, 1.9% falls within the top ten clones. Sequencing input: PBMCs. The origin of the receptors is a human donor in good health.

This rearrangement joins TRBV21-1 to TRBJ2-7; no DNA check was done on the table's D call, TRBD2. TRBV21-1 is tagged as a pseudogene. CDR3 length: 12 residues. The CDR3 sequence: CASSLRSGEQYF. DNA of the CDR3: TGTGCCAGCAGCCTCCGGTCGGGGGAGCAGTACTTC.

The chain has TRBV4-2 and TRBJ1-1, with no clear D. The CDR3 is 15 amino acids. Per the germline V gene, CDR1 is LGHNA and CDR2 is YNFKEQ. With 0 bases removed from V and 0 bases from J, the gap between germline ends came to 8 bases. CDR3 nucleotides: TGTGCCAGCAGCCAAGATTGGCAGATGAACACTGAAGCTTTCTTT. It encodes CASSQDWQMNTEAFF.

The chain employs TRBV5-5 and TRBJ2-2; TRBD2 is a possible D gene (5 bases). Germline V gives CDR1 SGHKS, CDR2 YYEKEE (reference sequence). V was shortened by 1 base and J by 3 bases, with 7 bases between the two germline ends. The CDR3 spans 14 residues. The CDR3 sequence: CASSLYGDTGELFF. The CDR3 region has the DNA TGTGCCAGCAGCTTGTACGGGGACACCGGGGAGCTGTTTTTT.

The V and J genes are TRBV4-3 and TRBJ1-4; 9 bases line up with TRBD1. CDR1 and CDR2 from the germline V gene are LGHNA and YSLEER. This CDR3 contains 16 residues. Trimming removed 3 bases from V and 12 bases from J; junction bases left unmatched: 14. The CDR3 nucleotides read TGCGCCAGCAGCCAGGGGACAGGGCCTCCTGCGGGACAACTGTTTTTT. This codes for CASSQGTGPPAGQLFF.

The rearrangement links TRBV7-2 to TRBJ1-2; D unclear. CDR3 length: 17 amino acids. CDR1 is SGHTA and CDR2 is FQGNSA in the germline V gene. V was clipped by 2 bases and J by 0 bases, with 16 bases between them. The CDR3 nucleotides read TGTGCCAGCAGCTTATTTCTGGTAACAGAAGCTAACTATGGCTACACCTTC. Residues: CASSLFLVTEANYGYTF.

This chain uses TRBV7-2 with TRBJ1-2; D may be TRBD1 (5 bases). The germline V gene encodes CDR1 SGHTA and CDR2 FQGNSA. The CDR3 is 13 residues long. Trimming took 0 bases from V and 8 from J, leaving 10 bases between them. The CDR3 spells CASSLAGGNGYTF. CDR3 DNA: TGTGCCAGCAGCTTAGCGGGGGGGAACGGCTACACCTTC. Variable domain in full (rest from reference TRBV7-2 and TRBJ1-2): GAGVSQSPSNKVTEKGKDVELRCDPISGHTALYWYRQSLGQGLEFLIYFQGNSAPDKSGLPSDRFSAERTGGSVSTLTIQRTQQEDSAVYLCASSLAGGNGYTFGSGTRLTVV.

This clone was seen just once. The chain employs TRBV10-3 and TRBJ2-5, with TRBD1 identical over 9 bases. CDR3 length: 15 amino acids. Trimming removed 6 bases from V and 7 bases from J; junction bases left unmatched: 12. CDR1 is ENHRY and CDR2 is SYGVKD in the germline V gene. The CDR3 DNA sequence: TGTGCCATCAGCCCCCCGGGACAGGGCCCTGGGACCCAGTACTTC. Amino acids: CAISPPGQGPGTQYF.

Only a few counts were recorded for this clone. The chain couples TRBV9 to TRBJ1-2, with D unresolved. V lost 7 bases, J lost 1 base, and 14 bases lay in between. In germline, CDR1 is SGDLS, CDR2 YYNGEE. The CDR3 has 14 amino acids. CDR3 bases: TGTGCCAGCCAAAGACAAGGGAGTAACTATGGCTACACCTTC. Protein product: CASQRQGSNYGYTF.

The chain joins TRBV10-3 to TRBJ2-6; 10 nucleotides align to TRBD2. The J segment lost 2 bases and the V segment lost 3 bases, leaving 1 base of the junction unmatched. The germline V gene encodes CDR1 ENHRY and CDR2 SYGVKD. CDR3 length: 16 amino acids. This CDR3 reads CAISDSGGAGANVLTF. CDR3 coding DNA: TGTGCCATCAGTGACAGCGGGGGGGCTGGGGCCAACGTCCTGACTTTC.

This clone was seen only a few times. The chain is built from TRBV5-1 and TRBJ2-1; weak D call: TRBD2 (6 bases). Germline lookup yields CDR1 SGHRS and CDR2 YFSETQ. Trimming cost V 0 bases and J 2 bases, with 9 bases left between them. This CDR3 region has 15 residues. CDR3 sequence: CASSLESGAYNEQFF. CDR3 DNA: TGCGCCAGCAGCTTGGAGTCGGGGGCCTACAATGAGCAGTTCTTC.